The present T cell receptor beta chain was sequenced within a study of PD-1 blockade in classical Hodgkin lymphoma. For the study at large: Nivolumab 3 mg/kg was given intravenously every 2 weeks.

In every patient, relapse followed autologous stem cell transplantation, while exposure to brentuximab vedotin differed. With 0 bases clipped from V and 1 base from J, the junction kept 2 bases outside the gene matches. CDR1 SGDLS and CDR2 YYNGEE come from the germline V gene. The CDR3 is made up of 16 amino acids. The table came from immunoSEQ multiplex PCR; TCRdb's copy has only in-frame clones and leaves some out. This table holds about 14,000 clones, 86% found once. As to this clone: Its target is unknown. Other DNA sequences of this sample code for an identical CDR3.

General study results and limits: Relapsed/refractory patients reportedly had lower baseline diversity than newly diagnosed patients. The diversity seen at baseline in complete responders resembled that of newly diagnosed patients.

The receptor comes from a human donor with classical Hodgkin lymphoma. The specimen was peripheral blood mononuclear cells (PBMCs), collected at baseline. The chain employs TRBV9 and TRBJ2-2; 8 nucleotides line up with TRBD2. CDR3 nucleotides: TGTGCCAGCAGCGTAGTTGCGGGAGGGAACACCGGGGAGCTGTTTTTT. This codes for CASSVVAGGNTGELFF. The full variable domain, its missing parts supplied by reference TRBV9 and TRBJ2-2, is DSGVTQTPKHLITATGQRVTLRCSPRSGDLSVYWYQQSLDQGLQFLIQYYNGEERAKGNILERFSAQQFPDLHSELNLSSLELGDSALYFCASSVVAGGNTGELFFGEGSRLTVL.